Below are 28 T cell receptor beta chains sequenced from a single sample in a study of cytomegalovirus exposure and HLA in healthy donors. The primer mix had 60 Vbeta and 13 Jbeta primers. This table comes from immunoSEQ multiplex PCR, and its TCRdb copy is limited to in-frame clones, with some not included. The table records 150,000 or so clones, roughly three quarters of them present only once. Source material: PBMCs. These receptors were collected from a male donor in good health and CMV-seronegative.

The chain couples TRBV27 to TRBJ1-1; D unresolved. Deletions cut 4 bases from V and 1 base from J, with 13 bases between. The CDR3 consists of 15 residues. Germline CDR1 MNHEY, CDR2 SMNVEV (reference sequence). CDR3 protein: CASSSSWATNTEAFF. The DNA for the CDR3 is TGTGCCAGCAGTTCGTCCTGGGCCACGAACACTGAAGCTTTCTTT.

This clone showed up just once. The chain joins TRBV6-1 to TRBJ1-4, with TRBD1 identical over 9 bases. CDR1 and CDR2 from the germline V gene are MNHNS and SASEGT. The CDR3 consists of 16 residues. The junction had 8 bases not matched to a gene; V was cut back by 3 bases and J by 6 bases. In nucleotides, the CDR3 is TGTGCCAGCAGTGACAGACCGGGACAGGGTGATGAAAAACTGTTTTTT. Translation: CASSDRPGQGDEKLFF.

CDR3 coding DNA: TGTGCCAGTACCCGGGACAGGGGAGCAGATACGCAGTATTTT. As protein: CASTRDRGADTQYF. The J gene is TRBJ2-3, the V gene TRBV19, with 10 bases lining up with TRBD1. Per germline, CDR1 LNHDA and CDR2 SQIVND (reference sequence). This CDR3 has 14 residues. V lost 7 bases, J lost 4 bases, and 5 bases stayed unmatched.

This clone was found a few times. The chain carries TRBV9 and TRBJ1-5; no firm D call. Trimming left V 0 bases short and J 0 bases short, with 13 bases between. The germline V gene has CDR1 SGDLS and CDR2 YYNGEE. The CDR3 has 17 amino acids. The CDR3 here is CASSVDPVLDSNQPQHF. The CDR3 region has the DNA TGTGCCAGCAGCGTAGATCCGGTCCTCGATAGCAATCAGCCCCAGCATTTT.

The V gene is TRBV19, the J gene TRBJ2-7; D perhaps matches TRBD2 (5 bases). CDR1 and CDR2 (germline): LNHDA, SQIVND (reference sequence). The V end lost 3 bases, the J end lost 2 bases, and 8 bases lay between the germline ends. The CDR3 sequence is 13 residues long. The CDR3 loop is CASSMDGAYEQYF. CDR3 sequence (DNA): TGTGCCAGTAGTATGGACGGGGCCTACGAGCAGTACTTC.

In the case of this clone: At the DNA level, this CDR3 is encoded by other sequences in the same sample as well. The chain couples TRBV28 to TRBJ2-7; D gene uncertain. The germline V and J ends were trimmed by 2 bases and 4 bases, with 12 bases remaining between them. CDR3 length equals 14 residues. The germline V gene has CDR1 MDHEN and CDR2 SYDVKM. The CDR3 is CASSLGGGSYEQYF. CDR3 bases: TGTGCCAGCAGTTTAGGTGGCGGCTCTTACGAGCAGTACTTC.

The chain is built from TRBV5-1 and TRBJ2-5; D is possibly TRBD2 (5 bases). V dropped 3 bases and J dropped 5 bases, with 17 bases sitting between them. The CDR3 length is 15 residues. Germline V gene lookup returns CDR1 SGHRS and CDR2 YFSETQ. CDR3: CASSSRGNYGETQYF. CDR3 DNA: TGCGCCAGCAGCTCGAGAGGGAATTATGGGGAGACCCAGTACTTC. Full variable domain (rest looked up from reference TRBV5-1 and TRBJ2-5): KAGVTQTPRYLIKTRGQQVTLSCSPISGHRSVSWYQQTPGQGLQFLFEYFSETQRNKGNFPGRFSGRQFSNSRSEMNVSTLELGDSALYLCASSSRGNYGETQYFGPGTRLLVL.

This clone turned up a few times. V is TRBV4-2 and J is TRBJ2-3; possible D gene TRBD2, 7 bases. Germline V gene data show CDR1 as LGHNA and CDR2 as YNFKEQ. The CDR3 covers 16 residues. V was clipped by 1 base and J by 4 bases, with 15 bases between them. The CDR3 sequence is CASSQGTGGGSDTQYF. The CDR3 DNA reads as TGTGCCAGCAGCCAAGGGACGGGGGGCGGGTCAGATACGCAGTATTTT.

The rearrangement links TRBV29-1 to TRBJ1-1; D remains ambiguous. The V and J ends lost 6 bases and 4 bases respectively, with 15 bases between them. The CDR3 loop spans 13 amino acids. From germline, CDR1 is SQVTM and CDR2 ANQGSEA. The CDR3: CSVHTEPGTEAFF. The CDR3, as DNA: TGCAGCGTACACACCGAGCCGGGCACTGAAGCTTTCTTT.

The V gene is TRBV10-3, the J gene TRBJ1-3, with TRBD1 identical over 8 bases. Germline CDR1 and CDR2: ENHRY and SYGVKD. Losses at the gene ends were 10 bases for V and 3 bases for J; bases not matched to a gene: 11. There are 15 residues in the CDR3. CDR3: CATSIQGERGNTIYF. The CDR3, as DNA: TGTGCCACTTCGATACAGGGGGAACGTGGAAACACCATATATTTT.

The J gene is TRBJ2-2, the V gene TRBV7-2; 7 positions match TRBD1. The CDR3 contains 14 residues. Per the germline V gene, CDR1 is SGHTA and CDR2 is FQGNSA. The ends lost 5 bases at V and 5 bases at J; junction bases unmatched: 5. The CDR3 DNA is TGTGCCAGCAGCAAAAACAGGGGAACCGGGGAGCTGTTTTTT. Translating gives CASSKNRGTGELFF.

Written as DNA, the CDR3 is TGTGCCAGCAGTTACTCGAGCGTTAACACCGGGGAGCTGTTTTTT. Protein: CASSYSSVNTGELFF. This chain links TRBV6-6 with TRBJ2-2, with no clear D. The CDR3 totals 15 residues. Deletions cut 0 bases from V and 2 bases from J, with 7 bases between. From germline, CDR1 is MNHNY and CDR2 SVGAGI (reference sequence).

The chain couples TRBV28 to TRBJ1-2; a weak D match, TRBD1 (6 bases). V was trimmed by 5 bases and J by 4 bases, leaving 11 bases between them. The germline V gene has CDR1 MDHEN and CDR2 SYDVKM. This CDR3 is built from 13 residues. This chain's CDR3 is CASSTGTTYGYTF. CDR3 sequence (DNA): TGTGCCAGCAGTACCGGGACAACCTATGGCTACACCTTC.

The V and J genes are TRBV27 and TRBJ2-6, with D unresolved. V was shortened by 2 bases and J by 0 bases, with 5 bases between the two germline ends. The germline V gene encodes CDR1 MNHEY and CDR2 SMNVEV (reference sequence). The CDR3 runs 15 residues. The CDR3 protein is CASSLVYSGANVLTF. The CDR3 nucleotides are TGTGCCAGCAGTTTAGTATACTCTGGGGCCAACGTCCTGACTTTC. Variable domain in full (rest from reference TRBV27 and TRBJ2-6): EAQVTQNPRYLITVTGKKLTVTCSQNMNHEYMSWYRQDPGLGLRQIYYSMNVEVTDKGDVPEGYKVSRKEKRNFPLILESPSPNQTSLYFCASSLVYSGANVLTFGAGSRLTVL.

This clone appeared a few times. The V and J genes are TRBV19 and TRBJ2-5; the match to TRBD1 covers 9 bases. V dropped 2 bases and J dropped 5; count of bases not matched to a gene: 3. CDR3 size: 14 residues. Germline lookup yields CDR1 LNHDA and CDR2 SQIVND (reference sequence). This chain's CDR3 is CASSITGGYETQYF. Here the CDR3 DNA reads TGTGCCAGTAGTATAACAGGGGGCTATGAGACCCAGTACTTC.

V usage is TRBV19 and J usage is TRBJ1-1, with TRBD1 identical over 8 bases. With 4 bases clipped from V and 0 bases from J, the junction kept 7 bases outside the gene matches. Germline V lookup: CDR1 LNHDA, CDR2 SQIVND (reference sequence). The CDR3 has 16 amino acids. The CDR3 bases are TGTGCCAGTAGTACAACGACAGGGGCGATGAACACTGAAGCTTTCTTT. As protein: CASSTTTGAMNTEAFF.

CDR3 loop: CASSGGLAGSYNEQFF. CDR3 DNA sequence: TGTGCCAGTAGTGGGGGACTAGCGGGATCCTACAATGAGCAGTTCTTC. This chain uses TRBV19 with TRBJ2-1, with 13 bases matching TRBD2. This CDR3 has 16 residues. J was trimmed by 1 base and V by 5 bases; bases with no gene match: 2. Germline V gene sequence: CDR1 LNHDA, CDR2 SQIVND (reference sequence).

V usage is TRBV28 and J usage is TRBJ1-5; D gene unclear. The V gene lost 5 bases and the J gene lost 6 bases, with 14 bases spanning the gap. This CDR3 contains 14 residues. Germline-derived CDR1 and CDR2 are MDHEN and SYDVKM. This chain's CDR3 is CASSSSFVIQPQHF. The CDR3 region has the DNA TGTGCCAGCAGTAGCTCCTTTGTCATTCAGCCCCAGCATTTT.

This chain links TRBV6-6 with TRBJ1-2, with TRBD1 as a possible D gene (6 bases). The germline V gene has CDR1 MNHNY and CDR2 SVGAGI (reference sequence). The CDR3 length is 12 residues. CDR3 loop: CTTRDNNYGYTF. CDR3 coding DNA: TGTACTACTAGGGACAACAACTATGGCTACACCTTC.

The genes are TRBV6-1 and TRBJ1-6, with D possibly TRBD1 on 6 matching bases. V dropped 3 bases and J dropped 9 bases, with 12 bases sitting between them. Germline V gives CDR1 MNHNS, CDR2 SASEGT. The CDR3 extends over 14 amino acids. CDR3 in amino acids: CASSEGGGGSPLHF. The CDR3, as DNA: TGTGCCAGCAGTGAGGGGGGGGGCGGTTCACCCCTCCACTTT.

V and J are TRBV16 and TRBJ1-6; D is possibly TRBD1 (5 bases). V dropped 6 bases and J dropped 5 bases, with 23 bases sitting between them. Germline V lookup: CDR1 KGHSY, CDR2 FQNENV. CDR3 length: 18 residues. The DNA for the CDR3 is TGTGCCAGCAGTCCCAGGGTATCGGGTTTTGCGGATAATTCACCCCTCCACTTT. This translates into CASSPRVSGFADNSPLHF.

This rearrangement joins TRBV28 to TRBJ2-1; TRBD1 agrees at 8 bases. The J segment lost 6 bases and the V segment lost 6 bases, leaving 10 bases of the junction unmatched. The CDR3 runs to 15 residues. Germline lookup yields CDR1 MDHEN and CDR2 SYDVKM. The CDR3, as DNA: TGTGCCAGCAGAGATATGGACAGGGAGATCAATGAGCAGTTCTTC. Translating gives CASRDMDREINEQFF.

In its sample, this clone was seen a few times. The chain uses TRBV15 and TRBJ2-3; 7 bases align to TRBD1. CDR3 size: 14 residues. Germline V gene lookup returns CDR1 LNHNV and CDR2 YYDKDF (reference sequence). Trimming at V came to 4 bases and at J to 5 bases, leaving 6 bases not matched to a gene. CDR3 sequence: CATSIGQDQDTQYF. Written as DNA, the CDR3 is TGTGCCACCAGCATCGGACAGGATCAAGATACGCAGTATTTT.

The chain combines TRBV4-3 with TRBJ2-7; 7 nucleotides line up with TRBD1. This CDR3 is 15 amino acids long. Germline loops: CDR1 LGHNA, CDR2 YSLEER. Trimming took 0 bases from V and 2 from J; bases not matched to a gene: 4. CDR3 DNA: TGCGCCAGCAGCCAAGAGGGGCAGGGGGCCTACGAGCAGTACTTC. Its translation: CASSQEGQGAYEQYF.

This clone was picked up a small number of times. The J gene is TRBJ2-1, the V gene TRBV2, with TRBD2 identical over 10 bases. This CDR3 spans 18 amino acids. The junction had 14 bases not matched to a gene; V was cut back by 7 bases and J by 2 bases. Looked up from germline, CDR1 is SNHLY and CDR2 is FYNNEI. The CDR3 nucleotides read TGTGCCAGCAAGCGGGGACTTAGCGGGGGGACAACCTACAATGAGCAGTTCTTC. It encodes CASKRGLSGGTTYNEQFF.

The chain couples TRBV2 to TRBJ2-7; the D gene is possibly TRBD2 (7 bases). The CDR3 length is 13 residues. CDR1 is SNHLY, CDR2 FYNNEI, per germline. Trimming removed 8 bases at V and 3 bases at J, with 14 bases between. The CDR3 nucleotides read TGTGCCAGCGGGAGGGGGATTCTCTACGAGCAGTACTTC. It encodes CASGRGILYEQYF. The entire variable domain, with the rest obtained from reference TRBV2 and TRBJ2-7, is as follows: EPEVTQTPSHQVTQMGQEVILRCVPISNHLYFYWYRQILGQKVEFLVSFYNNEISEKSEIFDDQFSVERPDGSNFTLKIRSTKLEDSAMYFCASGRGILYEQYFGPGTRLTVT.

The sample holds a few counts of this clone. This chain links TRBV4-1 with TRBJ2-7; 9 nucleotides align to TRBD2. The germline V gene has CDR1 MGHRA and CDR2 YSYEKL. The CDR3 spans 16 residues. V lost 1 base and J lost 3; bases outside the gene matches: 7. CDR3 amino acids: CASSQAPSGDYYEQYF. Here the CDR3 DNA reads TGCGCCAGCAGCCAAGCACCTAGCGGGGACTACTACGAGCAGTACTTC.

The chain has TRBV29-1 and TRBJ2-1, with 10 bases that match TRBD2. The CDR3 is 15 residues long. After removal of 4 bases from V and 9 bases from J, the junction contained 12 bases not matched to a gene. In germline, CDR1 is SQVTM, CDR2 ANQGSEA. The CDR3 region has the DNA TGCAGCGTTGTCTTCTCAGCGGGAGGGCCGCGTGAGCAGTTCTTC. Its translation is CSVVFSAGGPREQFF.